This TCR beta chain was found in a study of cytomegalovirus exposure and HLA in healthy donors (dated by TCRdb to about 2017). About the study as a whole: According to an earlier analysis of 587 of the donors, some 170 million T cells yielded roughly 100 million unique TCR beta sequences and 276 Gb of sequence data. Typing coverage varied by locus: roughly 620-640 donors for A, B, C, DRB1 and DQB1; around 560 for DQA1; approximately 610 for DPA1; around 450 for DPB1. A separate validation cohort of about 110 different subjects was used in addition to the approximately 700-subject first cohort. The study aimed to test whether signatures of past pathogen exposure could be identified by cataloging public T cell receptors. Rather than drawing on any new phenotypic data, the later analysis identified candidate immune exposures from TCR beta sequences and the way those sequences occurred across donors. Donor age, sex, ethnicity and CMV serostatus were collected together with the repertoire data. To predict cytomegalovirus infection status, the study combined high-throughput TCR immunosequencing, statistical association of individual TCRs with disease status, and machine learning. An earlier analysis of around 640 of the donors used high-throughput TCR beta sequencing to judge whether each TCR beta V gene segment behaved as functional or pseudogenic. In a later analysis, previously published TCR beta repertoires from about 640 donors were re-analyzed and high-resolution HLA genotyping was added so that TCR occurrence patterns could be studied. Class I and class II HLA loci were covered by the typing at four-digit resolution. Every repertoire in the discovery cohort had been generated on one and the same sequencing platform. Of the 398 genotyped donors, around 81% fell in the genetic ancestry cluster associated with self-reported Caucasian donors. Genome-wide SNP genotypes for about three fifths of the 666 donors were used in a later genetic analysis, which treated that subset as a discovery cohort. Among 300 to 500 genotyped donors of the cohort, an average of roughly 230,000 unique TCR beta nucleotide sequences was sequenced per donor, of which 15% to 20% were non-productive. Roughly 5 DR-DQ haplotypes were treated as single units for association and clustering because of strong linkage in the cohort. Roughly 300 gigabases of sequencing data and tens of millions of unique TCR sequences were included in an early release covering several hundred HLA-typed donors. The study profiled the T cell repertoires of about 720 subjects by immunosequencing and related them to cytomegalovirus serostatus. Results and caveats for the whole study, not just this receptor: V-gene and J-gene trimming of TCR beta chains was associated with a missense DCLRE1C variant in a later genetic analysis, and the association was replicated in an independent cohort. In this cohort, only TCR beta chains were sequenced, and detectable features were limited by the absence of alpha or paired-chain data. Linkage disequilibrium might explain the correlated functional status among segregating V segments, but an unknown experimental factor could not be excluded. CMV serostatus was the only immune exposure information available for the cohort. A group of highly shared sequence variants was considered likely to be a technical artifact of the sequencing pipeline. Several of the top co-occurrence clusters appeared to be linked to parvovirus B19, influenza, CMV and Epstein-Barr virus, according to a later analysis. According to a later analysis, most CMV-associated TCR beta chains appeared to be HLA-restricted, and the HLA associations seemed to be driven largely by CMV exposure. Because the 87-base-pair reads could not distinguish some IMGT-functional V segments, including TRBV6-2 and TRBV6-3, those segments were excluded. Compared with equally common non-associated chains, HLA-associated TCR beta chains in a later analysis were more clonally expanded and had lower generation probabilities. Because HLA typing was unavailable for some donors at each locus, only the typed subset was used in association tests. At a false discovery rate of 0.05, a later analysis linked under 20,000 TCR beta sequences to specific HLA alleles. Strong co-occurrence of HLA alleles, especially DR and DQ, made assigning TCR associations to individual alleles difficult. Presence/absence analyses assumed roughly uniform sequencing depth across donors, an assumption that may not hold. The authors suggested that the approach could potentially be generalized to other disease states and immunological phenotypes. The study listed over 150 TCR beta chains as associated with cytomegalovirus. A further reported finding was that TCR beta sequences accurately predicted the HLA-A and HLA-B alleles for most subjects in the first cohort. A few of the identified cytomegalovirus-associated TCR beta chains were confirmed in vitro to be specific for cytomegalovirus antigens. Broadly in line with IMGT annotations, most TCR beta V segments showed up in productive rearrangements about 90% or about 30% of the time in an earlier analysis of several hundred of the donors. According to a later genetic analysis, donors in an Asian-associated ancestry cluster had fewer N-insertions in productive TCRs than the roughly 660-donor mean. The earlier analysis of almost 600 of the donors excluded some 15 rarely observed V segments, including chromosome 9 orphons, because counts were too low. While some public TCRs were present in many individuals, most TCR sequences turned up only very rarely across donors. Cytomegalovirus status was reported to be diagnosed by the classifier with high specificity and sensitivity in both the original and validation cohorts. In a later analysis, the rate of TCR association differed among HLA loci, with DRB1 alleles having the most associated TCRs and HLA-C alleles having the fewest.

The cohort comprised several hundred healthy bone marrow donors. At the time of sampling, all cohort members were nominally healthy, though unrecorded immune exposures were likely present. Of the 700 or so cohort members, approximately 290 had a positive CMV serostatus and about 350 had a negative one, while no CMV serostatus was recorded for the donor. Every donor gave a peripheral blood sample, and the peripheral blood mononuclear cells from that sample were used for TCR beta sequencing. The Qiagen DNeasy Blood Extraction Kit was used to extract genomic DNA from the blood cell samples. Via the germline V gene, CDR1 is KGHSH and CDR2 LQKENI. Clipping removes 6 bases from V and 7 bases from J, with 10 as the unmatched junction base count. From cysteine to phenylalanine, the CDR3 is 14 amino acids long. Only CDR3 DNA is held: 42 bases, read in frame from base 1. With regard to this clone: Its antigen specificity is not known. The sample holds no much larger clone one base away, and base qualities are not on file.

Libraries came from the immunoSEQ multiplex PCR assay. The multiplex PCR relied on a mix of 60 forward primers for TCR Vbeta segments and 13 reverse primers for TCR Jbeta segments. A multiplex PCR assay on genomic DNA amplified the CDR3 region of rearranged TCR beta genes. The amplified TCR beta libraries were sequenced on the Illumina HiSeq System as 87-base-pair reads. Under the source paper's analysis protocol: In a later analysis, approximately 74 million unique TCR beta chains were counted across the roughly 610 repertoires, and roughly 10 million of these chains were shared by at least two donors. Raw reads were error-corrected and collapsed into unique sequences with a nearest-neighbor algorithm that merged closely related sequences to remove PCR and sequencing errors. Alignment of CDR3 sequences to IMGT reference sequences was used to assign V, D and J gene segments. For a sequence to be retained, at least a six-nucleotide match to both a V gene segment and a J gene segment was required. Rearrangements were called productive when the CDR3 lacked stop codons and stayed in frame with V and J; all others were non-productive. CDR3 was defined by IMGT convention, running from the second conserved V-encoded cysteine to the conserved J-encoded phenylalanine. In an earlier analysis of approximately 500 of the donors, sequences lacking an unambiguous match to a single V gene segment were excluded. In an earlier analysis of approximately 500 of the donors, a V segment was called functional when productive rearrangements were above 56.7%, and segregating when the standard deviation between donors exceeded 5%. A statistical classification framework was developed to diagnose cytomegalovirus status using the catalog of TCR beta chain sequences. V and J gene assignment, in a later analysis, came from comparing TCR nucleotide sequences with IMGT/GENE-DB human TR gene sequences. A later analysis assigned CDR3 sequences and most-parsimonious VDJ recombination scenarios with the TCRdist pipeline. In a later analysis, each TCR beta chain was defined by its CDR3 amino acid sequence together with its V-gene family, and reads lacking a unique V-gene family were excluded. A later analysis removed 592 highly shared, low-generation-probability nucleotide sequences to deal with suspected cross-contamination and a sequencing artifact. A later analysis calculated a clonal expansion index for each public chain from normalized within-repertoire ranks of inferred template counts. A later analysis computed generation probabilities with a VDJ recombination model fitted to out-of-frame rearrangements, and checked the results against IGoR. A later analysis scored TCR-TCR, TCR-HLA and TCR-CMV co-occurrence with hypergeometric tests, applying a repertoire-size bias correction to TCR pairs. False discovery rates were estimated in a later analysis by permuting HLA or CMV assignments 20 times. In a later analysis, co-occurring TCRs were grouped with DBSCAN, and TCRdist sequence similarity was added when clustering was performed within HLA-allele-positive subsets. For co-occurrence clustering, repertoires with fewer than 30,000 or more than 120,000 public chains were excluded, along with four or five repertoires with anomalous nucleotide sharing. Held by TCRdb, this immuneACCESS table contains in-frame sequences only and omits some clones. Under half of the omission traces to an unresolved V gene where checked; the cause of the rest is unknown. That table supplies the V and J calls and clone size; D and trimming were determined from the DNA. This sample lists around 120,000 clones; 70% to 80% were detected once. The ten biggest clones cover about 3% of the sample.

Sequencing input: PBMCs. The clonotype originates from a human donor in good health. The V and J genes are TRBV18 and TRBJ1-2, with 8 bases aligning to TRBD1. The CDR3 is CASSLDDRGAGYTF. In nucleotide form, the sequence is TGTGCCAGCTCGCTCGACGACAGGGGAGCTGGCTACACCTTC.